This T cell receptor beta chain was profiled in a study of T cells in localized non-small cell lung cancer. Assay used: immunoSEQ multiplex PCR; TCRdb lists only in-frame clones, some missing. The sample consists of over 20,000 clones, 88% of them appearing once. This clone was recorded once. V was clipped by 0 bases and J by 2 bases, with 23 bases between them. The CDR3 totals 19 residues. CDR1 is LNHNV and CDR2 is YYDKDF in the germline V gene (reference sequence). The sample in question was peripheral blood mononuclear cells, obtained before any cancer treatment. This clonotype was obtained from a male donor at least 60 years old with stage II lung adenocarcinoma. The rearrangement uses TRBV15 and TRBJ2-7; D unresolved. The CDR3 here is CATSRDLGTKVGNAYEQYF. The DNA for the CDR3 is TGTGCCACCAGCAGAGATTTAGGCACTAAGGTGGGAAATGCCTACGAGCAGTACTTC.